This T cell receptor beta chain is from a study of early T cells in non-severe SARS-CoV-2 infection. Study-wide context: Alpha and beta chains were unpaired, from unsorted whole-blood bulk RNA. Study-wide points: Using VDJdb, the matching emphasized anti-spike CD8 responses while missing private and CD4 specificities.

This clonotype turned up a few times. Its antigen remains unknown. The CDR3 is 15 amino acids. V dropped 4 bases and J dropped 4; count of bases not matched to a gene: 10. Per the germline V gene, CDR1 is SGHNT and CDR2 is YYREEE (reference sequence). Tagging with unique molecular identifiers was applied to individual cDNA molecules. TCRdb independently ran MiXCR on the 5' RACE reads; one entry per CDR3 protein. The sample includes 23,000 or so distinct CDR3 sequences, roughly 5% of them seen just once. The material sequenced was whole blood. The genes are TRBV5-4 and TRBJ2-7; 8 bases fit TRBD2. This TCR was sampled from an adult who was a healthcare worker with PCR-confirmed SARS-CoV-2 infection or an uninfected control (not recorded which). The CDR3 coding sequence is TGTGCCAGCAGCACTCCGGGACTAGATGGGTACGAGCAGTACTTC. It is translated as CASSTPGLDGYEQYF.